What follows are 10 T cell receptor beta chains derived from one specimen sequenced in a study of read filtering for tumor transcriptome and immune sequencing. This library used about 360 ng RNA and molecular barcoded adaptors spanning alpha/delta and beta/gamma chains. A single record per CDR3 protein comes from TCRdb applying MiXCR to the reads. The sample includes about 63,000 distinct CDR3 sequences, approximately 15% of them seen just once. Sequencing was done on a sample of a population of CD138-negative cells sorted from bone marrow. All receptors derive from a donor at least 40 years old with multiple myeloma.

This clonotype was found many times. The rearrangement links TRBV7-9 to TRBJ1-1, with D unclear. V dropped 1 base and J dropped 8 bases, with 11 bases sitting between them. The CDR3 has 13 amino acids. Per the germline V gene, CDR1 is SEHNR and CDR2 is FQNEAQ (reference sequence). The CDR3 bases are TGTGCCAGCAGCTTAGATGGGGTGGGAGAAGCTTTCTTT. This sequence encodes CASSLDGVGEAFF. The full variable domain, with the rest looked up from reference TRBV7-9 and TRBJ1-1, is DTGVSQNPRHKITKRGQNVTFRCDPISEHNRLYWYRQTLGQGPEFLTYFQNEAQLEKSRLLSDRFSAERPKGSFSTLEIQRTEQGDSAMYLCASSLDGVGEAFFGQGTRLTVV.

In its sample, this clonotype was seen a few times. This CDR3 reads CASGLAGIGATEAFF. For the CDR3, the DNA is TGTGCTAGTGGTTTGGCCGGTATTGGGGCCACTGAAGCTTTCTTT. The chain links TRBV12-5 to TRBJ1-1; tentative D call: TRBD1 (5 bases). The CDR3 is 15 amino acids. Germline-derived CDR1 and CDR2 are LGHNT and FRNRAP. V was shortened by 1 base and J by 4 bases, with 13 bases between the two germline ends.

The table lists this clonotype with a few counts. This clone may be a read error of a much larger clone one base away. The CDR3 spells CASSGGTDSNQPQHF. CDR3 coding DNA: TGTGCCAGCAGCGGAGGGACAGATAGCAATCAGCCCCAGCATTTT. The chain recombines TRBV7-9 with TRBJ1-5; 7 bases align to TRBD1. The CDR3 covers 15 residues. V shed 5 bases and J 0 bases; nucleotides not matched to a gene: 4. Germline V lookup: CDR1 SEHNR, CDR2 FQNEAQ (reference sequence).

This clonotype was counted ten times or more. The chain is built from TRBV19 and TRBJ1-5; D uncertain. The germline V and J ends were trimmed by 7 bases and 0 bases, with 10 bases remaining between them. The CDR3 covers 14 residues. Per germline, CDR1 LNHDA and CDR2 SQIVND (reference sequence). CDR3 amino acids: CASTGIYSNQPQHF. CDR3 bases: TGTGCCAGTACGGGGATTTATAGCAATCAGCCCCAGCATTTT. The variable domain in full, with the rest retrieved from reference TRBV19 and TRBJ1-5, is DGGITQSPKYLFRKEGQNVTLSCEQNLNHDAMYWYRQDPGQGLRLIYYSQIVNDFQKGDIAEGYSVSREKKESFPLTVTSAQKNPTAFYLCASTGIYSNQPQHFGDGTRLSIL.

There are many counts of this clonotype. The V and J genes are TRBV20-1 and TRBJ2-3, with a possible D match to TRBD2 (5 bases). Germline assignment: CDR1 DFQATT and CDR2 SNEGSKA (reference sequence). V lost 1 base and J 4 bases, leaving 6 bases between the germline ends. The CDR3 is made up of 12 amino acids. The CDR3 sequence: CSARAGADTQYF. The CDR3 DNA is TGCAGTGCTAGAGCCGGGGCAGATACGCAGTATTTT.

On this clonotype: With a much larger clone just one base away, this may be a read error. The J gene is TRBJ2-3, the V gene TRBV29-1; no firm D call. Germline CDR1 reads SQVTM; CDR2 reads ANQGSEA. The CDR3 extends over 13 amino acids. The CDR3 reads CGVDNVGPDTQYF. In DNA form, the CDR3 reads TGCGGCGTTGACAACGTAGGGCCAGATACGCAGTATTTT.

This clonotype was detected a few times. V usage is TRBV5-5 and J usage is TRBJ2-1; the D gene is possibly TRBD2 (6 bases). CDR3 length: 12 amino acids. Germline assignment: CDR1 SGHKS and CDR2 YYEKEE (reference sequence). Trimming removed 3 bases at V and 6 bases at J, with 7 bases between. CDR3 nucleotide sequence: TGTGCCAGCAGCTGGGAGGTCAATGAGCAGTTCTTC. Translated, it gives CASSWEVNEQFF.

The sample holds many counts of this clonotype. The chain is built from TRBV7-9 and TRBJ2-1, with 8 bases lining up with TRBD1. The junction had 3 bases not matched to a gene; V was cut back by 2 bases and J by 3 bases. The CDR3 loop spans 15 amino acids. Germline assignment: CDR1 SEHNR and CDR2 FQNEAQ (reference sequence). The DNA of the CDR3 is TGTGCCAGCAGCTTATCGGACAGGGTCTACAATGAGCAGTTCTTC. Its protein product is CASSLSDRVYNEQFF.

This clonotype was observed many times. The chain couples TRBV6-5 to TRBJ1-5, with TRBD1 as a possible D gene (5 bases). Germline CDR1 and CDR2: MNHEY and SVGAGI. The V end was cut by 4 bases, the J end by 1 base, with 8 bases between. The CDR3 totals 14 residues. DNA of the CDR3: TGTGCCAGCAGTTCCCGACAGAGCAATCAGCCCCAGCATTTT. Translation: CASSSRQSNQPQHF.

There are many counts of this clonotype. The J gene is TRBJ2-5, the V gene TRBV29-1; 7 bases are a match to TRBD1. Per germline, CDR1 SQVTM and CDR2 ANQGSEA. V was pared by 5 bases and J by 11 bases, with 17 bases of the junction left unmatched. This CDR3 has 14 amino acids. The CDR3 DNA reads TGCAGCGTTCAACCCTCCGGGACAGCCACGGCTCAGTACTTC. It yields the protein CSVQPSGTATAQYF.